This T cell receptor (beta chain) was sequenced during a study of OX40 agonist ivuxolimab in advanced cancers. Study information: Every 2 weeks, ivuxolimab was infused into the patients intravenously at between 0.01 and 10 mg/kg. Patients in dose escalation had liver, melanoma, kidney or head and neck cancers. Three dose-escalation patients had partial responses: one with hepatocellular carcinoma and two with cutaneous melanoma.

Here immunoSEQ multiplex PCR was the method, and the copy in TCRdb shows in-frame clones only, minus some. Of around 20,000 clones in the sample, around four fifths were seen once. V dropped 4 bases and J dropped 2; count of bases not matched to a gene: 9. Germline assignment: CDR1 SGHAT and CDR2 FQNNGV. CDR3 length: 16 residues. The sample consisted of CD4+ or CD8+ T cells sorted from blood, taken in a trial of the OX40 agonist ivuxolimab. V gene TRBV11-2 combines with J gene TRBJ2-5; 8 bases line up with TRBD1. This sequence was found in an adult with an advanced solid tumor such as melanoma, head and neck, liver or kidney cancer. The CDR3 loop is CASSSPDRGYQETQYF. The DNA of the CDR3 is TGTGCCAGCAGCTCACCTGACAGGGGATATCAAGAGACCCAGTACTTC.